The TCR beta chain under discussion was sequenced for a study of metastatic and nonmetastatic thyroid tumors. Study overall: From malignant and benign thyroid patients, repertoires in blood and in tumor or nodule tissue were compared.

Thyroid surgery took place with no prior treatment in any patient. General observations from the study: Reported TCR beta diversity, measured in blood and tumor, was significantly higher for malignant thyroid tumors than for benign nodules.

Authors' analysis steps: A papillary thyroid cancer distant-metastasis classifier was built from CDR3 differences across clinicopathological groups. TCRdb re-called the PCR reads through MiXCR. The V and J calls come from TCRdb's annotation, not from the publication. This table holds roughly 7,000 clones, under 35% found once. Judged by abundance, this clone is medium-sized (0.01 to 0.1%). Its specificity is unknown. The TCR sequence derives from a female donor with papillary thyroid cancer or a benign thyroid nodule (not recorded which). Some clones in this sample may be carry-over from other donors' samples. Sequenced input: adjacent normal tissue.

Here the CDR3 reads CASSYTPLTSGSPDTQYF. The CDR3 nucleotides read TGTGCCAGCAGTTACACCCCACTGACTAGCGGGAGCCCAGATACGCAGTATTTT. This chain connects TRBV12-3 or TRBV12-4 to TRBJ2-3, with 12 bases that match TRBD2. The CDR3 has 18 amino acids. Trimming removed 4 bases from V and 4 bases from J; junction bases left unmatched: 12.